These 18 T cell receptor beta chains share one sample of origin, sequenced in a study of blood T cell repertoires in COVID-19. Repertoires were generated with immunoSEQ multiplex PCR, while TCRdb's copy carries only in-frame clones and drops some. Seen here are 150,000 to 180,000 clones, roughly nine tenths observed once, and the top ten hold roughly 14%. Sequencing input: peripheral blood. The source of these receptors is a woman aged 40 to 50 with acute or convalescent COVID-19.

This CDR3 is CASSPGQGGYGYTF. For the CDR3, the DNA is TGTGCCAGCAGCCCGGGACAGGGAGGCTATGGCTACACCTTC. The chain links TRBV5-5 to TRBJ1-2; 9 bases map to TRBD1. The CDR3 runs to 14 residues. V was clipped by 4 bases and J by 4 bases; unmatched bases: 5. Looked up from germline, CDR1 is SGHKS and CDR2 is YYEKEE (reference sequence).

The rearrangement joins TRBV5-1 to TRBJ1-4; TRBD1 matches at 7 bases. The CDR3 sequence is 14 residues long. The V and J ends lost 4 bases and 7 bases, in that order; junction bases with no gene match: 7. Germline V gene sequence: CDR1 SGHRS, CDR2 YFSETQ. Here the CDR3 reads CASSPTGSAEKLFF. The CDR3 bases are TGCGCCAGCAGCCCGACAGGGTCGGCTGAAAAACTGTTTTTT. The full variable domain, completed using reference TRBV5-1 and TRBJ1-4, is KAGVTQTPRYLIKTRGQQVTLSCSPISGHRSVSWYQQTPGQGLQFLFEYFSETQRNKGNFPGRFSGRQFSNSRSEMNVSTLELGDSALYLCASSPTGSAEKLFFGSGTQLSVL.

The gene calls are TRBV24-1 and TRBJ2-2; D remains unclear. This CDR3 has 12 amino acids. Germline V CDR1 and CDR2: KGHDR, SFDVKD. The germline V and J ends were trimmed by 5 bases and 4 bases, with 4 bases remaining between them. The CDR3 region is CATSALTGELFF. CDR3 sequence (DNA): TGTGCCACCAGTGCACTCACCGGGGAGCTGTTTTTT.

This sequence joins TRBV10-3 and TRBJ2-1; 10 positions match TRBD2. This CDR3 comprises 15 residues. CDR1 and CDR2 (germline): ENHRY, SYGVKD. The V gene end was trimmed by 2 bases and the J gene end by 7 bases; junction bases not matched to a gene: 5. CDR3 in DNA: TGTGCCATCAGTGAGGGAGCGGGAGGGTATAATGAGCAGTTCTTC. This sequence encodes CAISEGAGGYNEQFF.

The rearrangement uses TRBV2 and TRBJ1-2; D possibly corresponds to TRBD1 (6 bases). The CDR3 has 11 amino acids. Deletions cut 7 bases from V and 3 bases from J, with 6 bases between. CDR1 is SNHLY, CDR2 FYNNEI, per germline. The CDR3 loop reads CASTGDYGYTF. The DNA of the CDR3 is TGTGCCAGCACAGGGGACTATGGCTACACCTTC.

In this sample, this clone turned up once. V is TRBV9 and J is TRBJ1-1; TRBD1 might be the D (6 bases). CDR1 and CDR2 (germline): SGDLS, YYNGEE. This CDR3 region has 13 residues. V lost 3 bases and J 1 base, leaving 7 bases between the germline ends. DNA for the CDR3: TGTGCCAGCAGCGCGGACAGGAACACTGAAGCTTTCTTT. The encoded protein is CASSADRNTEAFF.

This chain connects TRBV10-3 to TRBJ2-7, with D possibly TRBD2 on 6 matching bases. Germline CDR1 is ENHRY and CDR2 is SYGVKD. The CDR3 sequence is 14 residues long. V lost 9 bases and J lost 3, with 18 bases in between. The CDR3 DNA sequence: TGTGCCATTAGATTGGAGGGCGGTTTCTACGAGCAGTACTTC. Amino acids: CAIRLEGGFYEQYF.

The rearrangement uses TRBV12-3 or TRBV12-4 and TRBJ2-3; 8 positions agree with TRBD2. CDR3 size: 12 residues. V trimming: 3 bases; J trimming: 14 bases; junction bases outside the gene matches: 7. The CDR3 sequence is CASSFSGGPLYF. For the CDR3, the DNA is TGTGCCAGCAGTTTCTCGGGGGGGCCGTTGTATTTT.

The chain has TRBV28 and TRBJ1-1; 7 bases align to TRBD1. There are 16 residues in the CDR3. Losses at the gene ends were 5 bases for V and 0 bases for J; bases not matched to a gene: 9. CDR1 MDHEN and CDR2 SYDVKM come from the germline V gene. The chain's CDR3 is CASSLTGTDMNTEAFF. The CDR3 nucleotides are TGTGCCAGCAGTCTTACAGGGACAGACATGAACACTGAAGCTTTCTTT.

The J gene is TRBJ2-7, the V gene TRBV2, with D perhaps TRBD2 (6 bases). The V end was cut by 5 bases, the J end by 6 bases, with 11 bases between. The germline V gene encodes CDR1 SNHLY and CDR2 FYNNEI. This CDR3 comprises 12 residues. The CDR3 region is CASSSGFAEQYF. The CDR3 DNA reads as TGTGCCAGCAGTAGCGGGTTCGCCGAGCAGTACTTC.

This clone appeared a single time. V gene TRBV10-3 combines with J gene TRBJ1-5; D may be TRBD1 (5 bases). CDR3 size: 13 residues. Germline-derived CDR1 and CDR2 are ENHRY and SYGVKD. V was shortened by 0 bases and J by 9 bases, with 9 bases between the two germline ends. CDR3 DNA sequence: TGTGCCATCAGTGAGTCGTCAAGGGGGCCCCAGCATTTT. Its protein product is CAISESSRGPQHF.

In its sample, this clone was seen a few times. The chain employs TRBV18 and TRBJ1-1; 8 bases agree with TRBD1. Germline trimming cut 4 bases from V and 3 bases from J; bases unmatched to any gene: 7. In germline, CDR1 is KGHSH, CDR2 LQKENI. The CDR3 covers 15 residues. The CDR3 nucleotides read TGTGCCAGCTCACTACGTCAGACAGGGGACACTGAAGCTTTCTTT. This encodes CASSLRQTGDTEAFF.

V and J are TRBV2 and TRBJ1-1; tentatively, D is TRBD1 (5 bases). CDR3 length equals 14 residues. Germline CDR1 reads SNHLY; CDR2 reads FYNNEI. Trimming stripped 8 bases from V and 0 bases from J, with 13 bases between. The CDR3: CASVRQIMNTEAFF. CDR3 DNA sequence: TGTGCCAGCGTTCGACAGATAATGAACACTGAAGCTTTCTTT.

The J gene is TRBJ1-2, the V gene TRBV9; D might be TRBD1 (6 bases). The CDR3 loop spans 15 amino acids. V lost 3 bases, J lost 3 bases, and 15 bases lay in between. Germline V lookup: CDR1 SGDLS, CDR2 YYNGEE. The CDR3 DNA reads as TGTGCCAGCAGCGAGGCATCCGGGACACACTATGGCTACACCTTC. This codes for CASSEASGTHYGYTF.

The V and J genes are TRBV2 and TRBJ2-1, with a possible D match to TRBD1 (6 bases). The germline V and J ends were trimmed by 7 bases and 5 bases, with 9 bases remaining between them. The V gene's germline CDR1 is SNHLY and CDR2 FYNNEI. There are 12 residues in the CDR3. CDR3 residues: CASKQGDNEQFF. The CDR3 DNA follows: TGTGCCAGCAAACAGGGAGACAATGAGCAGTTCTTC.

The gene calls are TRBV6-6 and TRBJ2-7; 7 bases line up with TRBD1. This CDR3 is built from 16 residues. The V gene end was trimmed by 6 bases and the J gene end by 4 bases; junction bases not matched to a gene: 15. The germline gives CDR1 MNHNY, CDR2 SVGAGI (reference sequence). CDR3 region: CASSFGQEAPVYEQYF. For the CDR3, the DNA is TGTGCCAGCAGCTTCGGACAGGAGGCCCCGGTATACGAGCAGTACTTC.

This clone showed up just once. The chain is built from TRBV12-3 or TRBV12-4 and TRBJ1-4; D unresolved. V was trimmed by 6 bases and J by 5 bases, leaving 4 bases between them. This CDR3 is built from 11 residues. The CDR3, as DNA: TGTGCCAGCAGCCCAAATGAAAAACTGTTTTTT. Its protein product is CASSPNEKLFF.

V gene TRBV28 combines with J gene TRBJ1-4; D might be TRBD1 (6 bases). The CDR3 contains 15 residues. Germline V gives CDR1 MDHEN, CDR2 SYDVKM. V was pared by 2 bases and J by 8 bases, with 15 bases between. The chain's CDR3 is CASSLPRGSMEKLFF. The CDR3 DNA reads as TGTGCCAGCAGTTTACCAAGGGGGTCGATGGAAAAACTGTTTTTT.